The 5 T cell receptor beta chains presented below share a single source sample, sequenced in a study of CD8 T cells in ankylosing spondylitis. MiXCR, run by TCRdb on the 5' RACE reads, gives a single entry per CDR3 protein. The repertoire holds around 280,000 distinct CDR3 sequences, with 20% as singletons. The sample comprised blood, either unsorted or a sorted T cell fraction (not recorded which). The origin of the receptors is a male donor with ankylosing spondylitis or in good health (not recorded which).

This sequence joins TRBV18 and TRBJ1-2; 10 bases line up with TRBD1. This CDR3 region has 15 residues. Germline V gene data show CDR1 as KGHSH and CDR2 as LQKENI. The V and J ends lost 0 bases and 8 bases, in that order; junction bases with no gene match: 6. CDR3 loop: CASSPPETGGRGYTF. The DNA of the CDR3 is TGTGCCAGCTCACCACCGGAGACAGGGGGCAGAGGCTACACCTTC.

V gene TRBV7-6 combines with J gene TRBJ2-1; TRBD1 agrees at 12 bases. In germline, CDR1 is SGHVS, CDR2 FNYEAQ. The CDR3 extends over 15 amino acids. Trimming removed 2 bases from V and 9 bases from J; junction bases left unmatched: 5. The CDR3 region has the DNA TGTGCCAGCAGCTTACGGGACAGGGGGCGCGGTGAGCAGTTCTTC. It translates to CASSLRDRGRGEQFF.

The rearrangement links TRBV9 to TRBJ2-5; 8 bases agree with TRBD2. From germline, CDR1 is SGDLS and CDR2 YYNGEE. The J segment lost 1 base and the V segment lost 4 bases, leaving 6 bases of the junction unmatched. The CDR3 extends over 15 amino acids. CDR3 coding DNA: TGTGCCAGCAGCTCCCAAGGACTAGCCCAAGAGACCCAGTACTTC. Translation: CASSSQGLAQETQYF.

V gene TRBV10-3 combines with J gene TRBJ1-6; D is undetermined. The CDR3 runs 15 residues. V was pared by 0 bases and J by 9 bases, with 12 bases between. Germline CDR1 reads ENHRY; CDR2 reads SYGVKD. For the CDR3, the DNA is TGTGCCATCAGTGAGTCGACCAGTGAGAGTTCACCCCTCCACTTT. As protein: CAISESTSESSPLHF.

The genes are TRBV2 and TRBJ2-5; D is perhaps TRBD1 (5 bases). V shed 2 bases and J shed 4 bases, with 8 bases lying between them. This CDR3 has 13 residues. Germline V gene data show CDR1 as SNHLY and CDR2 as FYNNEI. CDR3 nucleotide sequence: TGTGCCAGCAGTGAAATGGGGCCAGAGACCCAGTACTTC. Translated: CASSEMGPETQYF.